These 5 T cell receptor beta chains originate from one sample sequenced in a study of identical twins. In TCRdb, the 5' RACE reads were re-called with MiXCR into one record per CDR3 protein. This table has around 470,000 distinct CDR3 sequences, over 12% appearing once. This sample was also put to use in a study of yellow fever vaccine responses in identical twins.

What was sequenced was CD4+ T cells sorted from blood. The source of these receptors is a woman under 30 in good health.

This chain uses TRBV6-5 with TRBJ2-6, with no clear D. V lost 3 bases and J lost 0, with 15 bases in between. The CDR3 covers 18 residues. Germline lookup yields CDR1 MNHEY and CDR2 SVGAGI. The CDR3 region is CASSYLAGFHSGANVLTF. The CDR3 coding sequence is TGTGCCAGCAGTTATCTCGCAGGTTTTCACTCTGGGGCCAACGTCCTGACTTTC.

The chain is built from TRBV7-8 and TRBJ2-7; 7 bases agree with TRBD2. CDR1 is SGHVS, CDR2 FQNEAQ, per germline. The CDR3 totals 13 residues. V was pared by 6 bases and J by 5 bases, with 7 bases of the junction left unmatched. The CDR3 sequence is CASRVGRMNEQYF. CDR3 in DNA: TGTGCCAGCAGGGTCGGGAGGATGAACGAGCAGTACTTC.

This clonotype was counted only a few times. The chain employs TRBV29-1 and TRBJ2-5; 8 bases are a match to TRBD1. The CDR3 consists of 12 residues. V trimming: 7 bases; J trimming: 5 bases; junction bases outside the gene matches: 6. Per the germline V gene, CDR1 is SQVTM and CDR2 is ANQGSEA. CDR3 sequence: CSAQQGVETQYF. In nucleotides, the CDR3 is TGCAGCGCCCAACAGGGGGTTGAGACCCAGTACTTC.

The CDR3 loop is CASSAEPPGTGYEQYF. CDR3 DNA: TGCGCCAGCAGCGCCGAGCCGCCCGGGACAGGGTACGAGCAGTACTTC. The chain recombines TRBV5-1 with TRBJ2-7; 9 positions match TRBD1. CDR3 length equals 16 residues. Germline V CDR1 and CDR2: SGHRS, YFSETQ. J was trimmed by 4 bases and V by 4 bases; bases with no gene match: 12.

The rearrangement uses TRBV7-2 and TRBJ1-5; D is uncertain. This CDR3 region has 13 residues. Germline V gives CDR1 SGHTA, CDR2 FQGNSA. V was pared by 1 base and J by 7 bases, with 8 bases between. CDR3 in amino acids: CASSLVGRQPQHF. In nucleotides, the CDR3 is TGTGCCAGCAGCTTAGTAGGGCGGCAGCCCCAGCATTTT.